These 26 T cell receptor beta chains originate from one sample sequenced in a study of blood T cell repertoires in COVID-19. Measured with immunoSEQ multiplex PCR; TCRdb has only the in-frame clones, and not every one. Of a few hundred thousand clones in the sample, around 86% were seen once. The specimen was peripheral blood. These receptors were taken from a woman in her forties who had recovered from COVID-19.

Notes on this clone: The sample carries other DNA sequences with the same CDR3. The rearrangement links TRBV4-1 to TRBJ2-1; 8 bases align to TRBD2. This CDR3 has 15 residues. The J segment lost 3 bases and the V segment lost 1 base, leaving 2 bases of the junction unmatched. The germline V gene has CDR1 MGHRA and CDR2 YSYEKL. CDR3 loop: CASSQGAGDYNEQFF. The CDR3 DNA reads TGCGCCAGCAGCCAAGGAGCGGGGGACTACAATGAGCAGTTCTTC.

V gene TRBV10-3 combines with J gene TRBJ1-6; perhaps TRBD1 as D (6 bases). Germline V CDR1 and CDR2: ENHRY, SYGVKD. Trimming pared 8 bases from V and 4 bases from J, leaving 9 bases between. The CDR3 spans 13 residues. CDR3 sequence reads: CAIQDRYNSPLHF. The CDR3 DNA reads as TGTGCCATCCAAGACAGGTATAATTCACCCCTCCACTTT.

The V gene is TRBV5-1, the J gene TRBJ2-1; D unclear. Germline CDR1 reads SGHRS; CDR2 reads YFSETQ. The CDR3 consists of 13 residues. Trimming took 4 bases from V and 2 from J, leaving 7 bases between them. The CDR3 DNA reads TGCGCCAGCAGCGAACTGACCTACAATGAGCAGTTCTTC. Protein: CASSELTYNEQFF.

The chain carries TRBV6-6 and TRBJ2-5; the match to TRBD1 covers 12 bases. The CDR3 totals 16 residues. The germline V gene encodes CDR1 MNHNY and CDR2 SVGAGI (reference sequence). The trim removed 4 bases at V and 4 bases at J, leaving 7 bases unmatched. Written as DNA, the CDR3 is TGTGCCAGCAGTTGGACCGGGACAGGGGGCGCAGAGACCCAGTACTTC. This encodes CASSWTGTGGAETQYF.

This sequence joins TRBV7-2 and TRBJ2-5; 11 nucleotides match TRBD2. V shed 3 bases, J shed 1 base, and the junction held 7 bases outside the gene matches. CDR3 length: 17 residues. Germline CDR1 is SGHTA and CDR2 is FQGNSA. The CDR3 DNA is TGTGCCAGCAGCTTTAGCGGGGGGGGACAGGTCCAAGAGACCCAGTACTTC. This sequence encodes CASSFSGGGQVQETQYF.

V gene TRBV7-2 combines with J gene TRBJ2-2; D is perhaps TRBD1 (5 bases). Germline lookup yields CDR1 SGHTA and CDR2 FQGNSA. This CDR3 is 15 amino acids long. Trimming pared 3 bases from V and 2 bases from J, leaving 10 bases between. The CDR3 region has the DNA TGTGCCAGCAGCTTTGACAGCGATAACACCGGGGAGCTGTTTTTT. Translating gives CASSFDSDNTGELFF.

The chain joins TRBV24-1 to TRBJ2-3, with 7 bases fitting TRBD2. After removal of 12 bases from V and 4 bases from J, the junction contained 6 bases not matched to a gene. The length of the CDR3 is 12 residues. Per germline, CDR1 KGHDR and CDR2 SFDVKD. Written as DNA, the CDR3 is TGTGCCTCCGCGGGAGTGGCAGATACGCAGTATTTT. Translation gives CASAGVADTQYF.

This sequence joins TRBV11-2 and TRBJ2-5, with D tentatively TRBD2 (7 bases). The CDR3 runs to 16 residues. V was clipped by 0 bases and J by 2 bases, with 13 bases between them. Germline V gene lookup returns CDR1 SGHAT and CDR2 FQNNGV. The CDR3 is CASSLERGQPQETQYF. The CDR3 nucleotides read TGTGCCAGCAGCTTAGAGCGGGGGCAGCCACAAGAGACCCAGTACTTC.

The chain is built from TRBV3-1 (or the pseudogene TRBV3-2) and TRBJ2-7; D remains unclear. With 0 bases removed from V and 4 bases from J, the gap between germline ends came to 13 bases. The CDR3 consists of 15 residues. Germline CDR1 reads LGHDT; CDR2 reads YNNKEL (reference sequence). CDR3 residues: CASSQEGERGYEQYF. CDR3 sequence (DNA): TGTGCCAGCAGCCAAGAGGGTGAAAGAGGATACGAGCAGTACTTC.

V and J are TRBV28 and TRBJ2-1, with D possibly matching TRBD1 (5 bases). Trimming pared 7 bases from V and 4 bases from J, leaving 11 bases between. This CDR3 is 13 amino acids long. The germline gives CDR1 MDHEN, CDR2 SYDVKM. This CDR3 reads CASTPTEYNEQFF. The CDR3 nucleotides read TGTGCCAGCACTCCGACAGAATACAATGAGCAGTTCTTC.

The V gene is TRBV30, the J gene TRBJ2-5; 9 bases match TRBD1. The junction had 6 bases not matched to a gene; V was cut back by 3 bases and J by 4 bases. The CDR3 sequence is 14 residues long. Germline V gene data show CDR1 as GTSNPN and CDR2 as SVGIG (reference sequence). CDR3 sequence (DNA): TGTGCCTGGAGGCTCACAGGGGGCGGAGAGACCCAGTACTTC. This encodes CAWRLTGGGETQYF.

The CDR3 DNA reads TGTGCCAGCAGTTCCTCAGGACAGGTTTACAACACTGAAGCTTTCTTT. This gives the protein CASSSSGQVYNTEAFF. This chain links TRBV28 with TRBJ1-1, with 7 bases that match TRBD1. Trimming took 4 bases from V and 2 from J; bases not matched to a gene: 10. In germline, CDR1 is MDHEN, CDR2 SYDVKM. CDR3 length: 16 amino acids.

The chain recombines TRBV4-2 with TRBJ2-3; the match to TRBD2 covers 7 bases. Looked up from germline, CDR1 is LGHNA and CDR2 is YNFKEQ. Trimming at V came to 1 base and at J to 4 bases, leaving 8 bases not matched to a gene. This CDR3 comprises 16 residues. CDR3 protein: CASSQASAGEADTQYF. The DNA for the CDR3 is TGTGCCAGCAGCCAAGCCTCTGCGGGAGAGGCAGATACGCAGTATTTT.

The J gene is TRBJ1-6, the V gene TRBV7-9, with TRBD1 identical over 8 bases. Trimming at V came to 6 bases and at J to 10 bases, leaving 5 bases not matched to a gene. The CDR3 runs 13 residues. Looked up from germline, CDR1 is SEHNR and CDR2 is FQNEAQ (reference sequence). CDR3 region: CASRPTGESPLHF. As DNA, the CDR3 is TGTGCCAGCAGACCGACAGGGGAGTCACCCCTCCACTTT. Looking up the rest from reference TRBV7-9 and TRBJ1-6 gives the full variable domain: DTGVSQNPRHKITKRGQNVTFRCDPISEHNRLYWYRQTLGQGPEFLTYFQNEAQLEKSRLLSDRFSAERPKGSFSTLEIQRTEQGDSAMYLCASRPTGESPLHFGNGTRLTVT.

This chain uses TRBV18 with TRBJ2-5; D is uncertain. Deletions cut 3 bases from V and 5 bases from J, with 13 bases between. Germline-derived CDR1 and CDR2 are KGHSH and LQKENI. CDR3 length: 14 residues. In DNA form, the CDR3 reads TGTGCCAGCTCACCCCCTTACTATGGCGAGACCCAGTACTTC. Encoded protein: CASSPPYYGETQYF.

The chain links TRBV4-1 to TRBJ2-2; 9 bases line up with TRBD2. The CDR3 has 16 residues. Germline values: CDR1 MGHRA, CDR2 YSYEKL. The V gene end was trimmed by 1 base and the J gene end by 1 base; junction bases not matched to a gene: 1. DNA of the CDR3: TGCGCCAGCAGCCAAGTGACTAGCGGGAACACCGGGGAGCTGTTTTTT. As protein: CASSQVTSGNTGELFF.

This clone has just a few counts. The rearrangement joins TRBV19 to TRBJ2-5, with 13 bases that match TRBD2. The CDR3 sequence is 14 residues long. After removal of 5 bases from V and 5 bases from J, the junction contained 2 bases not matched to a gene. Germline V gene sequence: CDR1 LNHDA, CDR2 SQIVND (reference sequence). The CDR3 DNA reads TGTGCCAGTAGTGTACTAGCGGGAGGGGAGACCCAGTACTTC. Translating it yields CASSVLAGGETQYF.

In this sample, this clone turned up once. The chain joins TRBV15 to TRBJ2-7, with TRBD2 identical over 10 bases. The CDR3 length is 15 residues. The ends lost 1 base at V and 5 bases at J; junction bases unmatched: 5. Per germline, CDR1 LNHNV and CDR2 YYDKDF (reference sequence). The CDR3 here is CATSRGAGGQDEQYF. As DNA, the CDR3 is TGTGCCACCAGCAGAGGAGCGGGAGGGCAAGACGAGCAGTACTTC.

The chain recombines TRBV5-4 with TRBJ1-1; the match to TRBD1 covers 9 bases. The CDR3 length is 14 residues. The germline gives CDR1 SGHNT, CDR2 YYREEE (reference sequence). Germline trimming cut 4 bases from V and 6 bases from J; bases unmatched to any gene: 7. CDR3 sequence reads: CASSVRDRDPEAFF. CDR3 in DNA: TGTGCCAGCAGCGTCCGGGACAGGGACCCTGAAGCTTTCTTT.

The chain joins TRBV6-6 to TRBJ2-7; D is perhaps TRBD1 (5 bases). Germline CDR1 is MNHNY and CDR2 is SVGAGI (reference sequence). The ends were cut back, 2 bases at V and 1 base at J, with 12 bases in the middle. CDR3 length: 15 amino acids. CDR3 amino acids: CASSYDSAESYEQYF. The CDR3 DNA follows: TGTGCCAGCAGTTACGACAGTGCCGAATCCTACGAGCAGTACTTC.

The chain joins TRBV16 to TRBJ1-3, with D maybe TRBD1 (6 bases). The CDR3 has 15 residues. The V and J ends lost 0 bases and 5 bases respectively, with 11 bases between them. Germline loops: CDR1 KGHSY, CDR2 FQNENV. The DNA for the CDR3 is TGTGCCAGCAGCCAATCCCCGACAGGAAGAAACACCATATATTTT. Residues: CASSQSPTGRNTIYF.

The rearrangement joins TRBV4-1 to TRBJ2-7; D is undetermined. V lost 0 bases to trimming and J lost 3 bases, with 6 bases between them. This CDR3 region has 13 residues. Germline CDR1 MGHRA, CDR2 YSYEKL. CDR3 coding DNA: TGCGCCAGCAGCCAAGAGACTTTCTACGAGCAGTACTTC. Its protein product is CASSQETFYEQYF.

V gene TRBV5-5 combines with J gene TRBJ2-3, with 8 bases aligning to TRBD2. The CDR3 consists of 16 residues. Trimming removed 2 bases from V and 6 bases from J; junction bases left unmatched: 11. Germline V gene data show CDR1 as SGHKS and CDR2 as YYEKEE (reference sequence). The CDR3 DNA is TGTGCCAGCAGCTTTTTGTCGGGAGGGCCCGGGGATACGCAGTATTTT. This codes for CASSFLSGGPGDTQYF.

The V call is TRBV4-1, the J call TRBJ2-2, with 9 bases matching TRBD2. Trimming at V came to 5 bases and at J to 4 bases, leaving 20 bases not matched to a gene. The CDR3 runs 20 residues. Per the germline V gene, CDR1 is MGHRA and CDR2 is YSYEKL. Written as DNA, the CDR3 is TGCGCCAGCAGCTTGGTATGGGGCGGCGGGAGGGCCCTCTCCACCGGGGAGCTGTTTTTT. Residues: CASSLVWGGGRALSTGELFF.

The CDR3 loop is CASSEAAQGALSYGYTF. DNA for the CDR3: TGTGCCAGCAGTGAAGCCGCACAGGGGGCCTTGTCCTATGGCTACACCTTC. V and J are TRBV6-1 and TRBJ1-2, with 9 bases that match TRBD1. This CDR3 spans 17 amino acids. The V gene's germline CDR1 is MNHNS and CDR2 SASEGT. Unmatched junction bases numbered 9, after V lost 0 bases and J lost 4 bases.

Worth noting for this clone: One end of the junction does not line up with germline, which may come from a read error. The V and J genes are TRBV3-1 (or the pseudogene TRBV3-2) and TRBJ2-1; a possible D gene is TRBD2 (6 bases). The CDR3 consists of 16 residues. Per the germline V gene, CDR1 is LGHDT and CDR2 is YNNKEL (reference sequence). Here the CDR3 DNA reads TGTGCCAGCAGCCAAGTTCGCGGGATAGGAAACAATAAGCAGTTCTTC. Translation gives CASSQVRGIGNNKQFF.